The T cell receptor (beta chain) described here comes from a study of blood T cell repertoires in COVID-19. TCRdb's table, derived via immunoSEQ multiplex PCR, lists solely in-frame clones and lacks some. The sample records under 100,000 clones, roughly nine tenths being singletons. Germline V gives CDR1 SGHTA, CDR2 FQGTGA. V dropped 1 base and J dropped 4; count of bases not matched to a gene: 8. The CDR3 has 16 residues. The TCR was taken from a man between 45 and 60 years old with acute or convalescent COVID-19. The chain has TRBV7-3 and TRBJ2-3; 7 positions match TRBD2. The sequencing sample was made of peripheral blood. In DNA, the CDR3 is TGTGCCAGCAGCTTAATAGCGGGCCCAGCGGCAGATACGCAGTATTTT. Its translation is CASSLIAGPAADTQYF.